Reported below is one T cell receptor beta chain. The sample comes from a study of memory CD4+ T cells and cytomegalovirus serostatus. Assay: immunoSEQ multiplex PCR; the TCRdb copy retains only in-frame clones and omits some. The sample lists tens of thousands of clones, approximately 80% occurring once. The CDR3 runs 14 residues. Between the trimmed V and J ends, which lost 8 bases and 0 bases, there was a span of 13 bases. The germline gives CDR1 SQVTM, CDR2 ANQGSEA. Single viable CD3+CD4+CD8-CD45RO+ cells were sorted as the memory CD4+ T cells. This receptor was taken from an adult in good health and CMV-seronegative. The sequenced sample was memory CD4+ T cells from blood. The chain couples TRBV29-1 to TRBJ2-2; no clear D. This CDR3 is CSFLSGANTGELFF. The CDR3 region has the DNA TGCAGCTTTCTGTCCGGAGCGAACACCGGGGAGCTGTTTTTT.